Listed here are 18 T cell receptor beta chains from one sample, sequenced in a study of T cell responses to AZD1222 COVID-19 vaccine. Sequenced by immunoSEQ multiplex PCR; TCRdb stores in-frame clones only, minus some. The sample contains about 79,000 clones, more than 75% of which appear only once. The sample here was peripheral blood, taken on day 0 of AZD1222 vaccination. These receptors were obtained from an adult in good health.

J is TRBJ1-6 and V is TRBV28; 9 bases are shared with TRBD1. The CDR3 has 15 residues. Germline CDR1 is MDHEN and CDR2 is SYDVKM. V lost 6 bases and J lost 4; bases outside the gene matches: 4. The CDR3 DNA reads TGTGCCAGCAGAATCGGGACAGGGTATAATTCACCCCTCCACTTT. This translates into CASRIGTGYNSPLHF.

The chain is built from TRBV5-5 and TRBJ2-5, with 16 nucleotides matching TRBD2. Germline assignment: CDR1 SGHKS and CDR2 YYEKEE (reference sequence). The CDR3 is 18 residues long. The J segment lost 2 bases and the V segment lost 1 base, leaving 5 bases of the junction unmatched. This CDR3 reads CASSLPGLAGGSQETQYF. The CDR3 bases are TGTGCCAGCAGCTTGCCGGGACTAGCGGGGGGGTCTCAAGAGACCCAGTACTTC.

This chain uses TRBV14 with TRBJ2-1; D remains ambiguous. Germline V gene lookup returns CDR1 SGHDN and CDR2 FVKESK. V was clipped by 4 bases and J by 4 bases, with 8 bases between them. The CDR3 spans 13 residues. This CDR3 is CASSLASYNEQFF. CDR3 DNA: TGTGCCAGCAGCCTCGCGTCGTACAATGAGCAGTTCTTC.

The chain couples TRBV7-8 to TRBJ1-4, with a weak D call TRBD1 (6 bases). The CDR3 spans 15 residues. V was trimmed by 1 base and J by 7 bases, leaving 13 bases between them. Germline V gene sequence: CDR1 SGHVS, CDR2 FQNEAQ. The CDR3 region is CASSLGGRTVEKLFF. The CDR3 DNA is TGTGCCAGCAGCTTAGGGGGCCGGACAGTTGAAAAACTGTTTTTT.

The rearrangement joins TRBV10-1 to TRBJ2-1, with 7 bases matching TRBD1. Germline V gene lookup returns CDR1 WNHNN and CDR2 SYGVQD (reference sequence). The CDR3 is 14 residues long. Unmatched junction bases numbered 4, after V lost 4 bases and J lost 4 bases. The DNA of the CDR3 is TGCGCCAGCAGTGGGGACAGTCTTTACAATGAGCAGTTCTTC. Translated, it gives CASSGDSLYNEQFF.

The chain has TRBV29-1 and TRBJ2-2, with a possible D match to TRBD1 (6 bases). V was pared by 6 bases and J by 0 bases, with 11 bases between. The germline V gene has CDR1 SQVTM and CDR2 ANQGSEA. This CDR3 spans 14 amino acids. The CDR3 DNA reads as TGCAGCGTGGCAGGGACAACGAACACCGGGGAGCTGTTTTTT. It specifies CSVAGTTNTGELFF.

This sequence joins TRBV28 and TRBJ2-1; possible D gene TRBD1, 5 bases. The germline V and J ends were trimmed by 5 bases and 3 bases, with 11 bases remaining between them. The germline V gene encodes CDR1 MDHEN and CDR2 SYDVKM. This CDR3 has 14 residues. The CDR3 protein is CASSPTGDYNEQFF. CDR3 in DNA: TGTGCCAGCAGTCCTACAGGTGACTACAATGAGCAGTTCTTC.

The CDR3 nucleotides read TGTGCCAGCAGCCAGGGACAGGGGTTCTACGAGCAGTACTTC. It specifies CASSQGQGFYEQYF. The genes are TRBV6-2 or TRBV6-3 and TRBJ2-7; 10 bases map to TRBD1. The germline CDR1 and CDR2 sequences are MNHEY and SVGEGT. There are 14 residues in the CDR3. V trimming: 6 bases; J trimming: 3 bases; junction bases outside the gene matches: 5.

The rearrangement joins TRBV15 to TRBJ2-1, with TRBD2 matching over 9 bases. This CDR3 is 16 amino acids long. The trim removed 5 bases at V and 2 bases at J, leaving 7 bases unmatched. CDR1 is LNHNV and CDR2 is YYDKDF in the germline V gene (reference sequence). The CDR3 sequence: CATSRGGAGTYNEQFF. The DNA of the CDR3 is TGTGCCACCAGCCGCGGGGGGGCGGGGACCTACAATGAGCAGTTCTTC. The full variable domain, in which reference TRBV15 and TRBJ2-1 provide the parts outside the CDR3, is DAMVIQNPRYQVTQFGKPVTLSCSQTLNHNVMYWYQQKSSQAPKLLFHYYDKDFNNEADTPDNFQSRRPNTSFCFLDIRSPGLGDTAMYLCATSRGGAGTYNEQFFGPGTRLTVL.

This chain connects TRBV7-2 to TRBJ1-6; D unclear. The CDR3 totals 14 residues. Trimming removed 3 bases from V and 7 bases from J, with 10 bases in between. Germline lookup yields CDR1 SGHTA and CDR2 FQGNSA. The CDR3 sequence is CASSFAGSNSPLHF. CDR3 nucleotides: TGTGCCAGCAGCTTCGCAGGAAGCAATTCACCCCTCCACTTT. Together with reference TRBV7-2 and TRBJ1-6, the CDR3 gives the full variable domain: GAGVSQSPSNKVTEKGKDVELRCDPISGHTALYWYRQSLGQGLEFLIYFQGNSAPDKSGLPSDRFSAERTGGSVSTLTIQRTQQEDSAVYLCASSFAGSNSPLHFGNGTRLTVT.

CDR3 DNA sequence: TGTGCCAGCAGTGAAGGTGGCCTTTACCAAGAGACCCAGTACTTC. As protein: CASSEGGLYQETQYF. V usage is TRBV2 and J usage is TRBJ2-5; D is unclear. The CDR3 has 15 amino acids. The germline V gene encodes CDR1 SNHLY and CDR2 FYNNEI. Trimming cost V 1 base and J 0 bases, with 9 bases left between them.

This clone has more than one count but fewer than ten. This rearrangement joins TRBV7-2 to TRBJ1-2, with a possible D match to TRBD1 (6 bases). V lost 4 bases to trimming and J lost 3 bases, with 15 bases between them. Germline lookup yields CDR1 SGHTA and CDR2 FQGNSA. This CDR3 spans 15 amino acids. The CDR3 coding sequence is TGTGCCAGCAGCTCTAGGGGGGCGTCCGACTATGGCTACACCTTC. It codes for CASSSRGASDYGYTF.

This sequence joins TRBV11-2 and TRBJ1-3, with D possibly TRBD1 on 5 matching bases. V dropped 7 bases and J dropped 0 bases, with 13 bases sitting between them. The CDR3 has 15 residues. Germline V gene data show CDR1 as SGHAT and CDR2 as FQNNGV. CDR3 DNA: TGTGCCAGCACCGCGGGACTGCCCTCTGGAAACACCATATATTTT. Protein: CASTAGLPSGNTIYF.

This chain links TRBV5-5 with TRBJ2-2; D is unresolved. V dropped 4 bases and J dropped 1 base, with 8 bases sitting between them. CDR3 size: 14 residues. CDR1 SGHKS and CDR2 YYEKEE come from the germline V gene (reference sequence). The CDR3 DNA reads TGTGCCAGCAGCCCCCTAGTGAACACCGGGGAGCTGTTTTTT. This codes for CASSPLVNTGELFF.

This chain links TRBV15 with TRBJ2-5; 10 bases are shared with TRBD1. Germline CDR1 and CDR2: LNHNV and YYDKDF (reference sequence). The junction had 10 bases not matched to a gene; V was cut back by 7 bases and J by 5 bases. CDR3 length: 15 residues. The CDR3 loop reads CATTYSTGGGETQYF. In DNA, the CDR3 is TGTGCCACCACCTACTCGACAGGGGGCGGGGAGACCCAGTACTTC.

This chain links TRBV27 with TRBJ1-5, with D maybe TRBD1 (5 bases). Germline loops: CDR1 MNHEY, CDR2 SMNVEV (reference sequence). V lost 6 bases and J lost 8, with 20 bases in between. The CDR3 runs 15 residues. CDR3 in DNA: TGTGCCAGCAGCCCAGCCCCAGGGCGGGGGAAGCCCCAGCATTTT. Amino acid sequence: CASSPAPGRGKPQHF.

This chain links TRBV7-2 with TRBJ2-1; the match to TRBD2 covers 9 bases. Trimming took 6 bases from V and 9 from J; bases not matched to a gene: 15. CDR1 is SGHTA, CDR2 FQGNSA, per germline. The CDR3 is 16 residues long. CDR3 amino acids: CASSSQAGGRVVEQFF. For the CDR3, the DNA is TGTGCCAGCAGTTCTCAAGCGGGAGGTAGGGTGGTTGAGCAGTTCTTC.

This chain links TRBV6-5 with TRBJ2-7; D is perhaps TRBD1 (6 bases). V was clipped by 6 bases and J by 0 bases, with 9 bases between them. The CDR3 extends over 13 amino acids. CDR1 is MNHEY, CDR2 SVGAGI, per germline. CDR3: CASRHRDSYEQYF. Here the CDR3 DNA reads TGTGCCAGCAGGCACAGGGACTCCTACGAGCAGTACTTC.